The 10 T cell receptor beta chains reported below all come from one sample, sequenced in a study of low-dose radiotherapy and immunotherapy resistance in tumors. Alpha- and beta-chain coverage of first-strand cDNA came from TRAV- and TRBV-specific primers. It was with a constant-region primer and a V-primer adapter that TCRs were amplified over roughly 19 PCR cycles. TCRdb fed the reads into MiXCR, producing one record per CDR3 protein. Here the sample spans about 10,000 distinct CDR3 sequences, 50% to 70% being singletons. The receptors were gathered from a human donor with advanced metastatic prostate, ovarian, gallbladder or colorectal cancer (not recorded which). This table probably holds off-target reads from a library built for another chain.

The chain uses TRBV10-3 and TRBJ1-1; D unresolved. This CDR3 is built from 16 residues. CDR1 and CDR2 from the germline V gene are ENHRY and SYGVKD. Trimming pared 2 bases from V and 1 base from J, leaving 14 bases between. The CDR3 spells CAISEGIRAGNTEAFF. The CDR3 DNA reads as TGTGCCATCAGTGAGGGAATCCGGGCGGGGAACACTGAAGCTTTCTTT.

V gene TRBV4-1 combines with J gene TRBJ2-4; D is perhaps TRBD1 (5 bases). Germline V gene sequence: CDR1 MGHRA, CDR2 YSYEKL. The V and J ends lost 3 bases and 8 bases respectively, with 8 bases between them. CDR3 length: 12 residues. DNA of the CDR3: TGCGCCAGCAGCCAGCAGGGTGACATTCAGTACTTC. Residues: CASSQQGDIQYF.

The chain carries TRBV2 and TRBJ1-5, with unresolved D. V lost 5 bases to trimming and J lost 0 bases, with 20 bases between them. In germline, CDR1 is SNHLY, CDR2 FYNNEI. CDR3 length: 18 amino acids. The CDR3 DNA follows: TGTGCCAGCAGTCCTCCCTCCAGAGGCGGTTATAGCAATCAGCCCCAGCATTTT. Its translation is CASSPPSRGGYSNQPQHF.

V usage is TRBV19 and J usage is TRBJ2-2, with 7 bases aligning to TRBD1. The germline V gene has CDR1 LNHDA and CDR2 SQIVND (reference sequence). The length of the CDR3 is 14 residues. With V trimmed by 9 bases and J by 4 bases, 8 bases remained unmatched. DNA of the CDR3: TGTGCCAGCAGGAGAAGGGGGCGCACCGGGGAGCTGTTTTTT. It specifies CASRRRGRTGELFF.

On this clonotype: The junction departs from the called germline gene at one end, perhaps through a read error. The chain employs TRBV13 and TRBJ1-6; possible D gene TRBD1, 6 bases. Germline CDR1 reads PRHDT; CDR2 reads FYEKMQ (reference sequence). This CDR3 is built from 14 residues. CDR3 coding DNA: TGTGCAGAGGGGGGGGACACCAATGCAGGCAAATCAACCTTT. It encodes CAEGGDTNAGKSTF. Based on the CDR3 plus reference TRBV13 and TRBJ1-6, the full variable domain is AAGVIQSPRHLIKEKRETATLKCYPIPRHDTVYWYQQGPGQDPQFLISFYEKMQSDKGSIPDRFSAQQFSDYHSELNMSSLELGDSALYFCAEGGDTNAGKSTFGNGTRLTVT.

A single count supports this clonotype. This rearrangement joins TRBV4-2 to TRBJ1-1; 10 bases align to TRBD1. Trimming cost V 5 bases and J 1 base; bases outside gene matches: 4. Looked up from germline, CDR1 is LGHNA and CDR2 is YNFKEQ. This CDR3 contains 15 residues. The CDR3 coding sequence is TGTGCCAGCAGCTCCCGGGACAGGGGGAACACTGAAGCTTTCTTT. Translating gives CASSSRDRGNTEAFF.

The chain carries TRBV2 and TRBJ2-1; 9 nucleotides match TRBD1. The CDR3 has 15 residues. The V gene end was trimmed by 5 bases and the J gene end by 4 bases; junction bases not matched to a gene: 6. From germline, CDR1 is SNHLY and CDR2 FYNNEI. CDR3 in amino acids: CASSTMTGGYNEQFF. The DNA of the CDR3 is TGTGCCAGCAGTACCATGACAGGGGGTTACAATGAGCAGTTCTTC.

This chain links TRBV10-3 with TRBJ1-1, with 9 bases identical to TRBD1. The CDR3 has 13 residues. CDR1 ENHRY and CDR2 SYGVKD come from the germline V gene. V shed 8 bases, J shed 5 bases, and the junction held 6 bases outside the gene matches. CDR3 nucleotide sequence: TGTGCCATCCGGGACAGGGTTCTAACTGAAGCTTTCTTT. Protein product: CAIRDRVLTEAFF.

This CDR3 is CASSLWDTGGYTF. The CDR3 DNA reads TGTGCCAGCAGCTTATGGGACACGGGGGGCTACACCTTC. The chain carries TRBV7-9 and TRBJ1-2, with a possible D match to TRBD1 (6 bases). The CDR3 loop spans 13 amino acids. Deletions cut 2 bases from V and 8 bases from J, with 12 bases between. Per germline, CDR1 SEHNR and CDR2 FQNEAQ (reference sequence).

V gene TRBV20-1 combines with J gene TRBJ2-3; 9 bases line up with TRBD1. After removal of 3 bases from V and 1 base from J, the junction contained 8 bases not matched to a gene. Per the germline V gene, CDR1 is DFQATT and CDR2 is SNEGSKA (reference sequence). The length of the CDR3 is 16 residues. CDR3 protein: CSASADRGGGTDTQYF. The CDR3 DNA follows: TGCAGTGCTAGTGCGGACAGGGGAGGTGGCACAGATACGCAGTATTTT.